This TCR beta chain was recovered during a study of regulatory T cells in long-lasting Graves disease. V lost 3 bases to trimming and J lost 7 bases, with 15 bases between them. CDR1 KGHSH and CDR2 LQKENI come from the germline V gene. The length of the CDR3 is 14 residues. As for time point: newly diagnosed GD, antithyroid drugs for less than 3 months. Extracted RNA from PBMCs served as the source of the TCR library. This clonotype was detected many times. Libraries of TCR beta came from iRepertoire HTBI primers plus Arm-PCR of CDR3 regions. TCRdb re-derived calls from the multiplex PCR reads in MiXCR, one entry per CDR3 protein. The sample holds 450,000 to 600,000 distinct CDR3 sequences, roughly 14% seen once. A further study also used this sample, focusing on T cells in Graves' hyperthyroidism and ophthalmopathy.

This rearrangement joins TRBV18 to TRBJ1-2; a weak D match, TRBD1 (5 bases). The receptor comes from a man aged 25-45 years with Graves disease. This specimen consisted of peripheral blood mononuclear cells (PBMCs), obtained at new diagnosis, from a patient treated with antithyroid drugs. The CDR3 nucleotides read TGTGCCAGCTCACCGTACAGGACGGTGGGTGGCTACACCTTC. Amino acids: CASSPYRTVGGYTF.